One and the same sample provided the 7 T cell receptor beta chains below, sequenced in a study of blood T cell repertoires in COVID-19 (dated by TCRdb to the early 2020s). The library relied on the immunoSEQ multiplex PCR assay. The table comes from immuneACCESS by way of TCRdb, which keeps in-frame sequences with V and J called. Part of the clones is missing from these tables; in studies checked, under half for an unresolved V gene and the rest for unknown reasons. The table for this sample lists fewer than 250,000 clones; 75% to 85% of them were counted only once. 9.1% of the sample comes from the top ten. The sequenced sample was PBMCs or T cells enriched from blood (not recorded which). These TCRs come from a woman aged 50 to 65 with acute COVID-19.

The chain recombines TRBV10-1 with TRBJ1-1; tentatively, D is TRBD1 (5 bases). Between the trimmed V and J ends, which lost 6 bases and 6 bases, there was a span of 20 bases. Germline V gene lookup returns CDR1 WNHNN and CDR2 SYGVQD (reference sequence). This CDR3 comprises 15 residues. CDR3 sequence: CASSESRDRLPEAFF. CDR3 DNA sequence: TGCGCCAGCAGCGAATCCAGGGATCGACTCCCTGAAGCTTTCTTT.

The chain employs TRBV12-3 or TRBV12-4 and TRBJ2-2; possibly TRBD2 for D (5 bases). The germline V and J ends were trimmed by 4 bases and 6 bases, with 6 bases remaining between them. The CDR3 has 12 amino acids. The CDR3 loop is CASSSGSGELFF. The DNA for the CDR3 is TGTGCCAGCAGTTCGGGGTCCGGGGAGCTGTTTTTT.

V usage is TRBV5-1 and J usage is TRBJ2-3; 10 positions agree with TRBD2. The CDR3 is 16 amino acids. In germline, CDR1 is SGHRS, CDR2 YFSETQ. Unmatched junction bases numbered 13, after V lost 8 bases and J lost 4 bases. The chain's CDR3 is CASSSEERGGADTQYF. In nucleotides, the CDR3 is TGCGCCAGTTCATCAGAGGAGCGGGGGGGCGCAGATACGCAGTATTTT. Drawing the rest from reference TRBV5-1 and TRBJ2-3, the complete variable domain is KAGVTQTPRYLIKTRGQQVTLSCSPISGHRSVSWYQQTPGQGLQFLFEYFSETQRNKGNFPGRFSGRQFSNSRSEMNVSTLELGDSALYLCASSSEERGGADTQYFGPGTRLTVL.

The chain links TRBV9 to TRBJ2-1; TRBD1 is a possible D gene (5 bases). The V end lost 0 bases, the J end lost 6 bases, and 10 bases lay between the germline ends. The length of the CDR3 is 14 residues. Germline-derived CDR1 and CDR2 are SGDLS and YYNGEE. This CDR3 is CASSVEGHRNEQFF. The CDR3 DNA follows: TGTGCCAGCAGCGTAGAAGGACACCGCAATGAGCAGTTCTTC.

This clone was recorded a few times. The chain recombines TRBV30 with TRBJ1-2; maybe TRBD1 (6 bases). Germline-derived CDR1 and CDR2 are GTSNPN and SVGIG (reference sequence). Trimming took off 8 bases at V and 1 base at J, with 11 bases between the two ends. The CDR3 totals 12 residues. CDR3 bases: TGTGCCGGGGGGCGGATTAACTATGGCTACACCTTC. This codes for CAGGRINYGYTF.

The rearrangement links TRBV3-1 (or the pseudogene TRBV3-2) to TRBJ1-3; TRBD1 matches 8 bases. CDR1 and CDR2 from the germline V gene are LGHDT and YNNKEL (reference sequence). Unmatched junction bases numbered 17, after V lost 4 bases and J lost 0 bases. CDR3 length: 20 residues. The CDR3 here is CASSPWSTPGQVSSGNTIYF. The CDR3 DNA sequence: TGTGCCAGCAGCCCGTGGTCCACCCCGGGACAGGTTAGCTCTGGAAACACCATATATTTT.

Only a few counts were recorded for this clone. The genes are TRBV4-3 and TRBJ1-1, with 7 bases fitting TRBD1. The CDR3 loop spans 14 amino acids. Germline CDR1 and CDR2: LGHNA and YSLEER. The J segment lost 0 bases and the V segment lost 4 bases, leaving 2 bases of the junction unmatched. The DNA of the CDR3 is TGCGCCAGCAGCCCAACAGGGGTGAACACTGAAGCTTTCTTT. It specifies CASSPTGVNTEAFF.